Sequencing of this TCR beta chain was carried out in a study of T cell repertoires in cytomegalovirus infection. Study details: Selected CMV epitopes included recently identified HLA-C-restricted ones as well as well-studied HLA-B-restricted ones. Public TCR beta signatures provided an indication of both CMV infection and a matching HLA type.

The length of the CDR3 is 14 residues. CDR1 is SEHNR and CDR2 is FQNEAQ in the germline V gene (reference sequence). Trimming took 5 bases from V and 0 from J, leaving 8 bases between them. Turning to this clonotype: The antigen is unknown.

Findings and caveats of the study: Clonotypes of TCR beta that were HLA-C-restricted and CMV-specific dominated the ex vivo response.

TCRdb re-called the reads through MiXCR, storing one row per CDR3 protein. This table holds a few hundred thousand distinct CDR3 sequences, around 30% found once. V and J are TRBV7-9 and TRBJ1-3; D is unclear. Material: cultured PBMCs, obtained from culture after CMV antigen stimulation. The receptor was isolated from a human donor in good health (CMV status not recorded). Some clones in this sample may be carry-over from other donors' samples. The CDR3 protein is CASSPIYSGNTIYF. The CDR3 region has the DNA TGTGCCAGCAGCCCGATATACTCTGGAAACACCATATATTTT.